These 6 T cell receptor beta chains were sequenced from one sample in a study of cytomegalovirus exposure and HLA in healthy donors. It was with 60 Vbeta and 13 Jbeta primers that the PCR ran. The table came from immunoSEQ multiplex PCR; TCRdb's copy has only in-frame clones and leaves some out. Counted here are around 100,000 clones, about 80% occurring once; the ten biggest clones make up around 2.5%. The sequencing sample was made of PBMCs. Receptors were obtained from a man aged 50 or older in good health and CMV-seropositive.

The chain recombines TRBV1 with TRBJ2-7; the tabulated D call, TRBD1, remains unverified against the DNA. TRBV1 is marked as a pseudogene. CDR3 length: 14 amino acids. CDR3 in DNA: TGCACCAGCAGCCCGACAGGGGAGGAGGAAGAGCAGTACTTC. Translated, it gives CTSSPTGEEEEQYF.

The chain couples TRBV5-4 to TRBJ2-5, with 7 bases matching TRBD2. Germline lookup yields CDR1 SGHNT and CDR2 YYREEE (reference sequence). J gave up 2 bases and V 4 bases, and 8 bases lay outside the gene matches. CDR3 size: 15 residues. This CDR3 is CASSPASGEQETQYF. The CDR3 DNA is TGTGCCAGCAGCCCCGCTAGCGGCGAACAAGAGACCCAGTACTTC.

The table lists this clone with a count of one. V usage is TRBV19 and J usage is TRBJ2-3, with TRBD1 matching over 10 bases. The CDR3 runs 16 residues. Germline V gives CDR1 LNHDA, CDR2 SQIVND (reference sequence). The trim removed 6 bases at V and 2 bases at J, leaving 8 bases unmatched. The CDR3 spells CASSPGTGVLTDTQYF. Written as DNA, the CDR3 is TGTGCCAGTAGCCCCGGGACAGGGGTCCTCACAGATACGCAGTATTTT.

V is TRBV7-2 and J is TRBJ2-3, with D perhaps TRBD2 (6 bases). The V gene lost 10 bases and the J gene lost 6 bases, with 20 bases spanning the gap. The germline gives CDR1 SGHTA, CDR2 FQGNSA. CDR3 length: 14 residues. CDR3 DNA sequence: TGTGCCACCTCTTGGGGGTCTGGGGGGGATACGCAGTATTTT. This gives the protein CATSWGSGGDTQYF.

This clone came up once. CDR3 in DNA: TGTGCCTGGAGTTTAAAGGGGACACCCTACGAGCAGTACTTC. Its translation is CAWSLKGTPYEQYF. The chain links TRBV30 to TRBJ2-7; possibly TRBD1 for D (6 bases). The CDR3 is 14 residues long. Germline V gene lookup returns CDR1 GTSNPN and CDR2 SVGIG (reference sequence). Deletions cut 2 bases from V and 2 bases from J, with 13 bases between.

This chain connects TRBV10-2 to TRBJ2-5; weak D call: TRBD1 (6 bases). Germline V gene lookup returns CDR1 WSHSY and CDR2 SAAADI. The CDR3 consists of 14 residues. Between the trimmed V and J ends, which lost 6 bases and 5 bases, there was a span of 16 bases. DNA of the CDR3: TGCGCCAGCAGCGCAATACAGGGTGGGGAGACCCAGTACTTC. Protein product: CASSAIQGGETQYF.